This entry is about one T cell receptor beta chain. Antigen specificity is unknown. A deep-level run was used for the assay. Unsorted PBMC DNA was run through sequencing on ten immunoSEQ deep assay plates. Sequencing used immunoSEQ multiplex PCR; TCRdb keeps in-frame clones, though not all of them. The sample contains 450,000 to 500,000 clones, about 80% of which appear only once. This record comes from a study of shared clonotypes between healthy human individuals. Healthy HIV-negative adults with no recent acute infections or vaccinations were recruited as donors. With 7 bases removed from V and 2 bases from J, the gap between germline ends came to 16 bases. The CDR3 has 14 amino acids. The germline V gene encodes CDR1 SQVTM and CDR2 ANQGSEA. Study-level results: Investigators expected sequencing depth to affect clonotype sharing among donors.

Material: PBMCs. The TCR originated in a woman between 40 and 55 years old in good health. Some clones in this sample may be carry-over from other donors' samples. V gene TRBV29-1 combines with J gene TRBJ2-3; D possibly corresponds to TRBD1 (5 bases). The CDR3 DNA sequence: TGCAGCGCTTTACAGGAGCTTTACACAGATACGCAGTATTTT. It is translated as CSALQELYTDTQYF.